Detailed here is one T cell receptor (beta chain). Its antigen is unknown. The record originates from a study of shared clonotypes between healthy human individuals. Study as a whole: Each donor's CD4 naive and CD4 memory cells filled three plates apiece, CD8 naive two, and CD8 memory one. Whole-study results and caveats: Measured sharing among donors was expected to vary with sequencing depth.

All donors qualified as healthy HIV-negative adults and had experienced no recent acute infections or vaccinations. The germline gives CDR1 SGHDT, CDR2 YYEEEE. The CDR3 extends over 12 amino acids. The V gene lost 4 bases and the J gene lost 5 bases, with 10 bases spanning the gap. Sequencing was performed with immunoSEQ multiplex PCR; in TCRdb, only in-frame clones are kept and a portion is missing. This table holds some 1,600,000 clones, roughly 98% found once. V usage is TRBV5-6 and J usage is TRBJ2-7; D gene unclear. Sequenced input: naive CD4+ T cells sorted from blood. Subset specified: CD45RA+ positively selected. This sequence was found in a man under 40 in good health. CDR3 sequence reads: CASSSGFHEQYF. The CDR3 nucleotides are TGTGCCAGCAGCAGTGGGTTCCACGAGCAGTACTTC.